This is a list of T cell receptor beta chains from one sample in a study of post-analysis software for immune sequencing data. TCRdb independently ran MiXCR on the PCR reads; one entry per CDR3 protein. Of roughly 730,000 distinct CDR3 sequences listed, roughly 29% are singletons. Sequences were obtained from blood. All receptors come from a girl between 10 and 17 years old with multiple sclerosis. The CDR3 runs from the conserved cysteine through the conserved F or W. The D gene is left open where the match is weak. Clone size appears in some rows only: once, few, many, or a class for an expanded clone.

abundance	v_gene	j_gene	d_gene	CDR3aa	CDR3nt
few	TRBV7-8	TRBJ1-2	-	CASSLDVTQDANYGYTF	TGTGCCAGCAGCTTAGATGTGACCCAGGATGCTAACTATGGCTACACCTTC
few	TRBV6-4	TRBJ2-1	TRBD2	CASSHETSFVHEQFF	TGTGCCAGCAGTCACGAGACTAGCTTCGTACATGAGCAGTTCTTC
-	TRBV6-1	TRBJ1-2	TRBD1	CASRGTGVGYGYTF	TGTGCCAGCAGGGGGACAGGGGTTGGCTATGGCTACACCTTC
-	TRBV7-2	TRBJ2-3	TRBD2	CASSTGTSGETDTQYF	TGTGCCAGCAGCACCGGGACTAGCGGGGAGACAGATACGCAGTATTTT
-	TRBV29-1	TRBJ2-7	-	CSVLRGSHEQYF	TGCAGCGTTCTTCGGGGGAGCCACGAGCAGTACTTC
many	TRBV7-2	TRBJ2-5	-	CASSLGPSQETQYF	TGTGCCAGCAGCTTAGGTCCCAGCCAAGAGACCCAGTACTTC
many	TRBV20-1	TRBJ2-7	-	CSASWDSRAYEQYF	TGCAGTGCTAGTTGGGATTCGAGAGCCTACGAGCAGTACTTC
-	TRBV7-2	TRBJ2-1	-	CASSLSSGPYNEQFF	TGTGCCAGCAGCTTATCGAGTGGCCCCTACAATGAGCAGTTCTTC
-	TRBV29-1	TRBJ1-2	-	CSVETGKTNYGYTF	TGCAGCGTTGAAACAGGAAAGACTAACTATGGCTACACCTTC
-	TRBV7-2	TRBJ2-7	TRBD1	CASNRILGQGIDEQYF	TGTGCCAGCAACCGCATATTGGGACAGGGAATCGACGAGCAGTACTTC
few	TRBV7-2	TRBJ1-2	-	CASSSGQNNYGYTF	TGTGCCAGCAGCTCCGGACAGAATAACTATGGCTACACCTTC
many	TRBV6-5	TRBJ1-2	-	CASSYDSTRYGYTF	TGTGCCAGCAGTTACGACTCCACCCGCTATGGCTACACCTTC
-	TRBV5-6	TRBJ2-7	TRBD1	CASTKVGQATGGGKQYF	TGTGCCAGCACCAAGGTGGGACAGGCTACTGGCGGCGGCAAGCAGTACTTC
few	TRBV28	TRBJ2-4	TRBD1	CASSLRQGAPKNIQYF	TGTGCCAGCAGTTTAAGACAGGGGGCACCCAAAAACATTCAGTACTTC
-	TRBV29-1	TRBJ2-2	TRBD2	CSVVPGGTGELFF	TGCAGCGTTGTCCCGGGGGGCACCGGGGAGCTGTTTTTT
few	TRBV25-1	TRBJ1-6	-	CASSDPNSPLHF	TGTGCCAGCAGTGACCCGAATTCACCCCTCCACTTT
-	TRBV5-6	TRBJ2-5	-	CASTGQSRKETQYF	TGTGCCAGCACTGGACAGTCCCGAAAAGAGACCCAGTACTTC
-	TRBV6-5	TRBJ1-6	TRBD1	CASYQTGTNSPLHF	TGTGCCAGCTACCAGACAGGGACGAATTCACCCCTCCACTTT
-	TRBV7-8	TRBJ1-6	-	CASSLGLGGSPLHF	TGTGCCAGCAGCTTAGGTCTGGGAGGGTCACCCCTCCACTTT
-	TRBV7-2	TRBJ2-3	TRBD2	CASSLVRPAGGRTDTQYF	TGTGCCAGCAGCTTAGTGCGGCCGGCGGGGGGGCGAACAGATACGCAGTATTTT
-	TRBV7-2	TRBJ2-2	TRBD1	CASSLSRPGQGSGELFF	TGTGCCAGCAGCTTATCCCGCCCGGGACAGGGGTCCGGGGAGCTGTTTTTT
-	TRBV2	TRBJ2-1	TRBD2	CASSERSGGLKEQFF	TGTGCCAGCAGTGAACGCAGCGGGGGACTTAAGGAGCAGTTCTTC
-	TRBV2	TRBJ2-5	-	CASSESEETQYF	TGTGCCAGCAGTGAATCCGAAGAGACCCAGTACTTC
-	TRBV7-9	TRBJ2-1	-	CASRPGPSSYNEQFF	TGTGCCAGCAGGCCGGGGCCGAGCTCCTACAATGAGCAGTTCTTC
-	TRBV11-2	TRBJ1-4	-	CASSPIGGEYFEKLFF	TGTGCCAGCAGCCCAATCGGGGGTGAATATTTTGAAAAACTGTTTTTT
few	TRBV6-1	TRBJ2-1	-	CASRNTFGQLSYNEQFF	TGTGCCAGCAGAAATACCTTCGGACAGCTGAGCTACAATGAGCAGTTCTTC
many	TRBV20-1	TRBJ2-3	-	CSAPRGGTDTQYF	TGCAGTGCTCCGAGAGGGGGGACAGATACGCAGTATTTT